Following are 14 T cell receptor beta chains from one sample sequenced in a study of cytomegalovirus exposure and HLA in healthy donors. In the PCR, 60 Vbeta and 13 Jbeta primers were used. The protocol was immunoSEQ multiplex PCR, while the TCRdb copy is restricted to in-frame clones and leaves out a portion. The sample has 150,000 to 200,000 clones; more than 60% are singletons. The sample consisted of PBMCs. These receptors were taken from a man aged 18-30 years in good health and CMV-seropositive.

This clone was detected only a few times. The chain recombines TRBV7-9 with TRBJ2-1; 9 bases align to TRBD2. Germline V gene sequence: CDR1 SEHNR, CDR2 FQNEAQ (reference sequence). V was clipped by 5 bases and J by 4 bases; unmatched bases: 9. The CDR3 extends over 16 amino acids. CDR3 protein: CASSQLLAGLYNEQFF. The CDR3 nucleotides are TGTGCCAGCAGCCAACTTCTAGCGGGACTATACAATGAGCAGTTCTTC.

This clone has more than one count but fewer than ten. The chain carries TRBV4-1 and TRBJ1-1; 8 nucleotides align to TRBD1. V shed 3 bases, J shed 4 bases, and the junction held 4 bases outside the gene matches. The germline CDR1 and CDR2 sequences are MGHRA and YSYEKL. The length of the CDR3 is 14 residues. Written as DNA, the CDR3 is TGCGCCAGCAGCCATCAACAGGGGGGCACTGAAGCTTTCTTT. It translates to CASSHQQGGTEAFF.

The gene calls are TRBV2 and TRBJ1-1; TRBD1 aligns across 7 bases. Germline V gene lookup returns CDR1 SNHLY and CDR2 FYNNEI. J gave up 1 base and V 11 bases, and 16 bases lay outside the gene matches. This CDR3 comprises 16 residues. For the CDR3, the DNA is TGTGCCCGCGAACTGGGACAGAAGACGAGGAACACTGAAGCTTTCTTT. It translates to CARELGQKTRNTEAFF.

Only a few counts were recorded for this clone. The chain uses TRBV5-1 and TRBJ2-7, with 10 bases matching TRBD2. This CDR3 is 15 amino acids long. CDR1 and CDR2 from the germline V gene are SGHRS and YFSETQ. J gave up 3 bases and V 1 base, and 4 bases lay outside the gene matches. The chain's CDR3 is CASSLQGLADYEQYF. CDR3 sequence (DNA): TGCGCCAGCAGCTTGCAAGGACTAGCGGACTACGAGCAGTACTTC.

J is TRBJ2-2 and V is TRBV6-6; TRBD1 aligns across 10 bases. The CDR3 is made up of 13 amino acids. Per the germline V gene, CDR1 is MNHNY and CDR2 is SVGAGI (reference sequence). Trimming at V came to 6 bases and at J to 5 bases, leaving 0 bases not matched to a gene. The CDR3 DNA is TGTGCCAGCAGGGACAGGGGGACCGGGGAGCTGTTTTTT. This sequence encodes CASRDRGTGELFF.

This rearrangement joins TRBV9 to TRBJ2-3; 8 bases map to TRBD2. Per germline, CDR1 SGDLS and CDR2 YYNGEE. After removal of 4 bases from V and 1 base from J, the junction contained 8 bases not matched to a gene. CDR3 length equals 16 residues. The CDR3 DNA is TGTGCCAGCAGCACGAGAGGGCGGGAGGGCACAGATACGCAGTATTTT. Residues: CASSTRGREGTDTQYF.

The chain is built from TRBV23-1 and TRBJ2-5, with TRBD1 as a possible D gene (6 bases). TRBV23-1 is reported as an ORF; its role is uncertain. The CDR3 contains 13 residues. The ends were cut back, 1 base at V and 9 bases at J, with 12 bases in the middle. CDR3 bases: TGCGCCAGCAGTCAATTAGGGGGAATGGCCCAGTACTTC. Its protein product is CASSQLGGMAQYF.

This clone was observed a few times. Different DNA sequences within this sample yield the same CDR3. V and J are TRBV28 and TRBJ2-5; D is unresolved. The CDR3 loop spans 13 amino acids. Trimming pared 3 bases from V and 1 base from J, leaving 6 bases between. Germline V gives CDR1 MDHEN, CDR2 SYDVKM. DNA of the CDR3: TGTGCCAGCAGTTTGCCAGTCCAAGAGACCCAGTACTTC. It yields the protein CASSLPVQETQYF.

This rearrangement joins TRBV7-8 to TRBJ1-1; 8 bases are shared with TRBD1. V gave up 5 bases and J gave up 4 bases; unmatched junction bases: 15. The CDR3 spans 17 residues. Germline lookup yields CDR1 SGHVS and CDR2 FQNEAQ. In nucleotides, the CDR3 is TGTGCCAGCAGCCGAAAAGGGACAGGCGCCGTTGGCACTGAAGCTTTCTTT. It yields the protein CASSRKGTGAVGTEAFF.

CDR3 loop: CASSLGGAYGTEAFF. In DNA, the CDR3 is TGTGCCAGCAGCTTAGGGGGGGCGTATGGCACTGAAGCTTTCTTT. The chain couples TRBV5-4 to TRBJ1-1; TRBD1 might be the D (6 bases). Trimming pared 2 bases from V and 4 bases from J, leaving 15 bases between. The CDR3 contains 15 residues. Looked up from germline, CDR1 is SGHNT and CDR2 is YYREEE (reference sequence).

This chain links TRBV6-5 with TRBJ1-5, with TRBD1 identical over 7 bases. Germline values: CDR1 MNHEY, CDR2 SVGAGI. The CDR3 extends over 13 amino acids. The V and J ends lost 5 bases and 7 bases, in that order; junction bases with no gene match: 5. The CDR3 protein is CASSGQATQPQHF. The CDR3 coding sequence is TGTGCCAGCAGTGGACAGGCCACCCAGCCCCAGCATTTT.

The rearrangement uses TRBV6-5 and TRBJ1-2; D gene ambiguous. The CDR3 is 14 amino acids. Germline V gives CDR1 MNHEY, CDR2 SVGAGI. Deletions cut 5 bases from V and 0 bases from J, with 10 bases between. The CDR3 here is CASSKTRANYGYTF. The DNA of the CDR3 is TGTGCCAGCAGTAAGACAAGAGCTAACTATGGCTACACCTTC.

The genes are TRBV4-1 and TRBJ2-5; D not resolved. CDR3 length: 14 residues. Deletions cut 1 base from V and 2 bases from J, with 8 bases between. Per germline, CDR1 MGHRA and CDR2 YSYEKL. The CDR3 protein is CASSQAGQQETQYF. CDR3 in DNA: TGCGCCAGCAGCCAAGCAGGTCAGCAAGAGACCCAGTACTTC.

The chain links TRBV6-5 to TRBJ2-5; D unresolved. The CDR3 has 14 residues. CDR1 is MNHEY and CDR2 is SVGAGI in the germline V gene. The ends were cut back, 6 bases at V and 0 bases at J, with 11 bases in the middle. The CDR3 nucleotides are TGTGCCAGCAGACGGTGGGCAAACCAAGAGACCCAGTACTTC. Its protein is CASRRWANQETQYF.